Following are 27 T cell receptor beta chains from one sample sequenced in a study of human T cells and chemical hapten exposure. Indicated time point: patch test 2, 6 weeks after DPC sensitization. The treatment denotes: therapeutic diphenylcyclopropenone sensitization with weekly scalp DPC. Via MiXCR, TCRdb re-called the RACE reads, giving one row per CDR3 protein. The table records 360,000 or so distinct CDR3 sequences, about 6% of them present only once. The specimen comprised whole blood, sampled in connection with sensitization to the hapten diphenylcyclopropenone (DPC). The source is a woman aged 18-30 years with alopecia areata. Some clones in this sample may be carry-over from other donors' samples.

This clonotype was counted only a few times. The chain employs TRBV9 and TRBJ2-3; D might be TRBD1 (6 bases). The length of the CDR3 is 16 residues. Per the germline V gene, CDR1 is SGDLS and CDR2 is YYNGEE. The V gene lost 4 bases and the J gene lost 6 bases, with 21 bases spanning the gap. The CDR3 sequence is CASSQNGRGFSDTQYF. CDR3 nucleotide sequence: TGTGCCAGCAGCCAAAACGGTAGGGGGTTCTCGGATACGCAGTATTTT.

This clonotype was observed a handful of times. The J gene is TRBJ2-7, the V gene TRBV9; D may be TRBD1 (5 bases). Between the trimmed V and J ends, which lost 0 bases and 1 base, there was a span of 11 bases. The germline CDR1 and CDR2 sequences are SGDLS and YYNGEE. The length of the CDR3 is 15 residues. The CDR3 here is CASSVEAGQSYEQYF. The CDR3, as DNA: TGTGCCAGCAGCGTAGAGGCAGGACAATCCTACGAGCAGTACTTC.

This clonotype occurred many times. The gene calls are TRBV6-6 and TRBJ2-5; D might be TRBD1 or TRBD2, each matching 7 bases. The CDR3 loop spans 15 amino acids. V lost 6 bases, J lost 4 bases, and 18 bases lay in between. Germline CDR1 is MNHNY and CDR2 is SVGAGI (reference sequence). The DNA for the CDR3 is TGTGCCAGCAGCCCTCAGGGGGGAGGGAGAGAGACCCAGTACTTC. This codes for CASSPQGGGRETQYF.

In this sample, this clonotype turned up many times. The rearrangement uses TRBV15 and TRBJ2-7; 7 bases are shared with TRBD2. Looked up from germline, CDR1 is LNHNV and CDR2 is YYDKDF (reference sequence). V was clipped by 1 base and J by 0 bases; unmatched bases: 3. The CDR3 extends over 15 amino acids. CDR3 DNA: TGTGCCACCAGCAGAGGAGCGGGACCCTCCTACGAGCAGTACTTC. This translates into CATSRGAGPSYEQYF.

This clonotype was seen only a few times. The chain joins TRBV5-4 to TRBJ2-1; D perhaps matches TRBD1 (5 bases). Germline V gene lookup returns CDR1 SGHNT and CDR2 YYREEE (reference sequence). This CDR3 is 13 amino acids long. Trimming cost V 5 bases and J 3 bases, with 9 bases left between them. CDR3 loop: CASRVTDYNEQFF. Written as DNA, the CDR3 is TGTGCCAGCAGGGTGACAGACTACAATGAGCAGTTCTTC.

This clonotype was counted between two and nine times. The chain links TRBV6-2 or TRBV6-3 to TRBJ2-1, with TRBD2 identical over 10 bases. The CDR3 loop spans 15 amino acids. CDR1 is MNHEY and CDR2 is SVGEGT in the germline V gene. The V gene end was trimmed by 5 bases and the J gene end by 3 bases; junction bases not matched to a gene: 4. The CDR3 DNA is TGTGCCAGCAGTCCTAGCGGGGGAATCTACAATGAGCAGTTCTTC. It specifies CASSPSGGIYNEQFF.

This clonotype was counted ten times or more. CDR3 region: CASSRGEGTSGQETQYF. The CDR3 DNA sequence: TGCGCCAGCAGTCGGGGGGAAGGGACTAGCGGACAAGAGACCCAGTACTTC. The V gene is TRBV5-1, the J gene TRBJ2-5, with 11 bases matching TRBD2. Germline V gene data show CDR1 as SGHRS and CDR2 as YFSETQ. CDR3 size: 17 residues. Trimming at V came to 5 bases and at J to 2 bases, leaving 11 bases not matched to a gene. The variable domain in full, completed from reference TRBV5-1 and TRBJ2-5, reads KAGVTQTPRYLIKTRGQQVTLSCSPISGHRSVSWYQQTPGQGLQFLFEYFSETQRNKGNFPGRFSGRQFSNSRSEMNVSTLELGDSALYLCASSRGEGTSGQETQYFGPGTRLLVL.

This clonotype was found many times. The chain joins TRBV6-6 to TRBJ1-1; D is possibly TRBD1 (5 bases). The CDR3 contains 15 residues. Germline CDR1 MNHNY, CDR2 SVGAGI (reference sequence). V was pared by 5 bases and J by 6 bases, with 19 bases between. The CDR3 DNA follows: TGTGCCAGCAGTCATTCGTCCGGGGGAGCGGCTGAAGCTTTCTTT. Its protein is CASSHSSGGAAEAFF.

CDR3 nucleotides: TGTGCCAGCAGTGAACACCCGGGAACTAATCAGCCCCAGCATTTT. Encoded protein: CASSEHPGTNQPQHF. The chain joins TRBV12-3 or TRBV12-4 to TRBJ1-5; D is unresolved. The CDR3 contains 15 residues. Trimming left V 5 bases short and J 4 bases short, with 15 bases between.

This clonotype was counted only a few times. This chain connects TRBV2 to TRBJ2-3; unclear D gene. Germline lookup yields CDR1 SNHLY and CDR2 FYNNEI. This CDR3 region has 17 residues. V gave up 2 bases and J gave up 2 bases, with 17 bases separating them. The CDR3 region has the DNA TGTGCCAGCAGTGAATTGACCGGCCAAAGAACCACAGATACGCAGTATTTT. The encoded protein is CASSELTGQRTTDTQYF.

This sequence joins TRBV5-1 and TRBJ2-1, with 8 positions matching TRBD2. Germline V gene data show CDR1 as SGHRS and CDR2 as YFSETQ. CDR3 length: 16 amino acids. Trimming took 2 bases from V and 4 from J; bases not matched to a gene: 8. CDR3 amino acids: CASSLLPGGGYNEQFF. As DNA, the CDR3 is TGCGCCAGCAGCTTACTCCCTGGCGGGGGGTACAATGAGCAGTTCTTC.

The rearrangement uses TRBV4-3 and TRBJ2-3; 10 bases agree with TRBD1. Looked up from germline, CDR1 is LGHNA and CDR2 is YSLEER. The CDR3 is 16 amino acids. Trimming took 3 bases from V and 0 from J; bases not matched to a gene: 3. Here the CDR3 DNA reads TGCGCCAGCAGCCAGGGACAGGGGAGAAGCACAGATACGCAGTATTTT. As protein: CASSQGQGRSTDTQYF.

This clonotype was picked up many times. The V and J genes are TRBV9 and TRBJ1-1, with D perhaps TRBD1 (5 bases). The CDR3 sequence is 14 residues long. Trimming removed 6 bases at V and 0 bases at J, with 12 bases between. Per the germline V gene, CDR1 is SGDLS and CDR2 is YYNGEE. The CDR3 sequence is CASTLGLMNTEAFF. CDR3 in DNA: TGTGCCAGCACACTGGGGCTCATGAACACTGAAGCTTTCTTT.

The J gene is TRBJ1-1, the V gene TRBV7-8; D is ambiguous. There are 12 residues in the CDR3. Germline V gives CDR1 SGHVS, CDR2 FQNEAQ. Trimming left V 6 bases short and J 2 bases short, with 7 bases between. The CDR3 here is CASSILNTEAFF. The CDR3 DNA sequence: TGTGCCAGCAGTATCCTTAACACTGAAGCTTTCTTT.

This clonotype was recorded a few times. This sequence joins TRBV6-5 and TRBJ2-5, with D hard to call. This CDR3 is built from 16 residues. Germline CDR1 and CDR2: MNHEY and SVGAGI. V shed 2 bases and J shed 1 base, with 14 bases lying between them. For the CDR3, the DNA is TGTGCCAGCAGTTACGGGTCGGTCGCCCTCCAAGAGACCCAGTACTTC. Residues: CASSYGSVALQETQYF.

This clonotype was counted many times. The V call is TRBV12-3 or TRBV12-4, the J call TRBJ1-1, with 10 bases matching TRBD1. V trimming: 5 bases; J trimming: 0 bases; junction bases outside the gene matches: 9. The CDR3 has 17 residues. CDR3 sequence reads: CASSRRDRGLLNTEAFF. CDR3 DNA sequence: TGTGCCAGCAGTAGACGGGACAGGGGCCTTCTGAACACTGAAGCTTTCTTT.

Ten or more counts support this clonotype. V gene TRBV6-1 combines with J gene TRBJ1-2; D is unresolved. V gave up 4 bases and J gave up 3 bases, with 18 bases separating them. Germline loops: CDR1 MNHNS, CDR2 SASEGT. The CDR3 sequence is 16 residues long. CDR3 protein: CASSVEMNRPYYGYTF. The CDR3, as DNA: TGTGCCAGCAGTGTGGAGATGAACCGACCGTACTATGGCTACACCTTC.

V and J are TRBV12-3 or TRBV12-4 and TRBJ2-7, with D perhaps matching TRBD1 or TRBD2 (7 bases each). This CDR3 has 15 amino acids. Deletions cut 4 bases from V and 3 bases from J, with 16 bases between. The CDR3 DNA is TGTGCCAGCAGTTCAATCGACAGGGAGGGCTACGAGCAGTACTTC. Amino acids: CASSSIDREGYEQYF.

This clonotype occurred a few times. This chain links TRBV6-2 or TRBV6-3 with TRBJ1-5; D is uncertain. V was pared by 0 bases and J by 6 bases, with 9 bases between. CDR3 size: 14 residues. CDR1 MNHEY and CDR2 SVGEGT come from the germline V gene. CDR3: CASSYSLGSQPQHF. In DNA, the CDR3 is TGTGCCAGCAGTTACTCGTTAGGGTCTCAGCCCCAGCATTTT.

This clonotype was recorded a few times. The chain joins TRBV5-6 to TRBJ2-3; the match to TRBD2 covers 11 bases. Germline values: CDR1 SGHDT, CDR2 YYEEEE. This CDR3 comprises 17 residues. The V gene end was trimmed by 4 bases and the J gene end by 0 bases; junction bases not matched to a gene: 7. In DNA, the CDR3 is TGTGCCAGCAGCCGGACACTAGCGGGGGTTAGCACAGATACGCAGTATTTT. This gives the protein CASSRTLAGVSTDTQYF. The full variable domain, in which reference TRBV5-6 and TRBJ2-3 provide the parts outside the CDR3, is DAGVTQSPTHLIKTRGQQVTLRCSPKSGHDTVSWYQQALGQGPQFIFQYYEEEERQRGNFPDRFSGHQFPNYSSELNVNALLLGDSALYLCASSRTLAGVSTDTQYFGPGTRLTVL.

This chain connects TRBV6-2 or TRBV6-3 to TRBJ1-4, with D possibly TRBD1 on 6 matching bases. V was pared by 7 bases and J by 7 bases, with 16 bases between. Germline V gene sequence: CDR1 MNHEY, CDR2 SVGEGT. The CDR3 contains 14 residues. For the CDR3, the DNA is TGTGCCAGCACCAAACAGGGATTCTTTGAAAAACTGTTTTTT. Protein: CASTKQGFFEKLFF.

Only a few counts were recorded for this clonotype. DNA of the CDR3: TGTGCCAGCTCACCACTCGGGCCAACCTACGAGCAGTACTTC. Protein: CASSPLGPTYEQYF. V is TRBV18 and J is TRBJ2-7; D call uncertain. Trimming cost V 1 base and J 2 bases, with 9 bases left between them. CDR3 length: 14 amino acids. Germline CDR1 KGHSH, CDR2 LQKENI.

The chain couples TRBV4-2 to TRBJ1-1; TRBD1 matches 7 bases. CDR3 size: 17 residues. The junction had 13 bases not matched to a gene; V was cut back by 0 bases and J by 6 bases. Per the germline V gene, CDR1 is LGHNA and CDR2 is YNFKEQ. The CDR3 bases are TGTGCCAGCAGCCAAGAATCGAGACAGGGCCTTCTCGCTGAAGCTTTCTTT. Protein: CASSQESRQGLLAEAFF.

This clonotype was seen repeatedly, ten times or more. The chain uses TRBV2 and TRBJ1-2; TRBD1 might be the D (6 bases). V was cut by 5 bases and J by 4 bases, with 14 bases left in between. The CDR3 sequence is 14 residues long. CDR1 and CDR2 (germline): SNHLY, FYNNEI. DNA for the CDR3: TGTGCCAGCAGTCCCCTGGCAGGGGCCTATGGCTACACCTTC. Encoded protein: CASSPLAGAYGYTF.

Many counts were recorded for this clonotype. The chain combines TRBV6-6 with TRBJ2-3; 9 nucleotides match TRBD2. CDR3 size: 16 residues. The germline gives CDR1 MNHNY, CDR2 SVGAGI (reference sequence). J was trimmed by 4 bases and V by 2 bases; bases with no gene match: 7. Here the CDR3 reads CASSYRRGGRSDTQYF. The CDR3 DNA is TGTGCCAGCAGTTACAGGCGGGGGGGCCGGTCAGATACGCAGTATTTT.

This clonotype was seen a handful of times. This chain connects TRBV25-1 to TRBJ2-7; TRBD1 is a possible D gene (5 bases). V lost 3 bases and J 3 bases, leaving 18 bases between the germline ends. Germline V gene sequence: CDR1 MGHDK, CDR2 SYGVNS. CDR3 length equals 16 residues. The CDR3 DNA is TGTGCCAGCAGTGAGTCAGGTGACAGCCAATACTACGAGCAGTACTTC. The encoded protein is CASSESGDSQYYEQYF.

The chain's CDR3 is CASSLGQGGNTGELFF. The CDR3 bases are TGCGCCAGCAGCCTAGGACAGGGAGGGAACACCGGGGAGCTGTTTTTT. The gene calls are TRBV5-1 and TRBJ2-2; 8 nucleotides match TRBD1. Germline CDR1 SGHRS, CDR2 YFSETQ. With 4 bases clipped from V and 1 base from J, the junction kept 6 bases outside the gene matches. CDR3 length: 16 amino acids.